This T cell receptor beta chain was documented in a study of vaccination and CD4 T cells after COVID-19 (dated by TCRdb to the early 2020s). A note on the overall study: Convalescent patients had a positive SARS-CoV-2 result on nasal swab PCR, and of these patients, nine had mild disease and one had severe disease. Each participant got two doses of either the Pfizer-BioNTech BNT162b2 vaccine (n=8) or the Moderna mRNA-1273 vaccine (n=2). In ten to eleven COVID-19 convalescent patients and a handful of infection-naive healthy vaccine recipients, the spike-specific CD4+ TCR repertoire before mRNA vaccination was compared with the repertoire after mRNA vaccination. Post-vaccine blood samples were obtained a median of approximately 70 days after the second vaccine dose, with a range of roughly 13 to 250 days. Post-COVID blood samples were collected from convalescent patients a median of around 96 days after diagnosis, with a range of roughly 35 to 180 days. The convalescent cohort included six males and four females, with two Hispanic individuals, seven Caucasians, two Asians and one multiracial person. Overlapping spike peptide pools from SARS-CoV-2 and from the common cold coronaviruses HCoV-NL63, HCoV-OC43 and HCoV-229E were used as culture stimuli. Control cultures used a CEFX viral epitope pool as positive control, an HIV-1 Nef peptide pool as negative control, or no peptide.

CDR1 and CDR2, looked up from the germline V gene, are ENHRY and SYGVKD. The CDR3 sequence holds 15 residues, the cysteine and phenylalanine included. Of the read, only the CDR3 DNA is kept; its 45 bases are in frame from base 1. V lost 3 bases and J lost 7 bases; the stretch between them is 18 bases long. The method was PCR. At the Johns Hopkins FTIC core, DNA from the cultured CD4+ T cells underwent TCR sequencing with the Oncomine TCR Beta short-read assay. Genomic DNA was extracted from the cultured CD4+ T cells with the QIAamp micro DNA kit. Oncomine TCR Beta libraries from cultured CD4+ T cells were pooled using unique dual indexes and sequenced on an Illumina iSeq 100. For the original study's pipeline: Non-productive sequences were removed, and CDR3s that did not start with C, did not end with F or W, or were shorter than 7 amino acids were discarded. Antigen-specific clonotypes were identified using the MANAFEST web application through comparison of peptide-stimulated wells with reference and other culture wells. An FDR below 0.05, an odds ratio above 5, and a productive frequency above 0.1% in at least two of three replicate wells were required for clones to be considered positive. A clonotype was classed as cross-reactive if the clonotype showed significant expansion both in SARS-CoV-2 spike wells and in at least one common cold coronavirus spike condition. Similarity between CDR3 sequences was evaluated in R version 3.6.1 using Levenshtein distances (stringdist) and unrooted phylogenetic trees (ape). TCRdb reprocessed the public reads (quality trimming at Q25 with fastp, clone calling with MiXCR) and kept in-frame beta chains. Entries are consolidated by CDR3 protein sequence, retaining the most common genes and DNA. The V and J calls were not made by the authors but by TCRdb's processing. The table for this sample lists 15,000 to 20,000 distinct CDR3 sequences; about half of them were counted only once. Jointly, the top ten make up about 13% of the sample.

Turning to this clonotype: The clone's antigen remains unknown. Base-call qualities are not available, and no considerably larger clone is one nucleotide away.

Beyond this particular receptor, the publication reports: Although the median number of SARS-CoV-2-reactive clonotypes went up from around 19 after infection to some 38 after vaccination, the increase was not significant. The number of convalescent patients in the study was relatively small, and the study did not examine early timepoints following natural infection. Of the vaccine-specific clones found in convalescent patients, nearly all (304 of 307) were mono-reactive for SARS-CoV-2 spike instead of being cross-reactive with common cold coronaviruses. Among the post-vaccine SARS-CoV-2-reactive clones in convalescent patients, a median 86.3% showed up only after vaccination, which suggests vaccine-specific priming.

This specimen's treatment or condition label, interpreted: roughly 10-day PBMC culture with coronavirus spike peptide pools or control peptides (ViraFEST assay). To expand antigen-specific T cells with peptide pools and then pick out the expanded clonotypes through TCR sequencing, the study relied on the ViraFEST assay. The convalescent patients' positive SARS-CoV-2 PCR tests fell between March and December 2020, which was before the Alpha, Beta and Delta variants emerged in the United States. PBMCs were cultured at fewer than 2.5 million per well in IMDM supplemented with 5% human AB serum and about 10 IU/ml IL-2, with about 10 ug/ml peptide pools added. Half of the culture medium was replaced with fresh IL-2-containing medium on days 3 and 7. Once the cells had been in culture for around nine days, the EasySep CD4+ T cell isolation kit was used to isolate CD4+ T cells by negative selection. PBMCs were separated from whole blood using Ficoll-Paque Plus gradient centrifugation and then either used fresh or cryopreserved at -140C. Culture conditions were generally each tested in triplicate wells.

The sample was CD4+ T cells from blood, cultured in vitro. The chain employs TRBV10-3 and TRBJ1-2, with no reliable assignment of the D segment. The clonotype was recovered from a human donor who had recovered from COVID-19. The CDR3 region: CAISDSDREAGGYTF. DNA sequence: TGTGCCATCAGTGACTCCGACCGGGAAGCGGGTGGCTACACCTTC.